The sequence of this T cell receptor beta chain was determined in a study of shared clonotypes between healthy human individuals. Naivety among CD8 cells was defined by CD45RO negativity and positive CCR7 selection, thereby excluding terminally differentiated effector memory CD45RA+ cells. Profiling relied on immunoSEQ multiplex PCR, and the TCRdb table lists in-frame clones only, not all of them. The sample contains millions of clones, approximately 94% of which appear only once. The V end was cut by 5 bases, the J end by 1 base, with 23 bases between. This CDR3 is built from 19 residues. Germline V gene lookup returns CDR1 SEHNR and CDR2 FQNEAQ (reference sequence).

The source of this sequence is a young man in good health. Sequenced sample: naive CD8+ T cells sorted from blood. J is TRBJ2-2 and V is TRBV7-9; TRBD1 or TRBD2 may be the D gene (6 bases each). The CDR3 region is CASSPYWEQGGWNTGELFF. In DNA, the CDR3 is TGTGCCAGCAGCCCTTACTGGGAACAGGGAGGTTGGAACACCGGGGAGCTGTTTTTT.